This TCR beta chain was identified during a study of control samples from healthy donors and cancer patients. The germline gives CDR1 SGHRS, CDR2 YFSETQ. V lost 7 bases, J lost 6 bases, and 22 bases lay in between. The CDR3 extends over 15 amino acids. Only in-frame clones appear in the TCRdb table, and some are missing; sequencing was by immunoSEQ multiplex PCR. Of about 130,000 clones in the sample, over 75% are singletons; the top ten hold roughly 3.4%. The rearrangement links TRBV5-1 to TRBJ2-5; the D gene is possibly TRBD1 (6 bases). The TCR originated in a man aged 50 to 60 in good health. Sequencing input: blood. The CDR3 region is CASGSPNRVTKTQYF. The CDR3 bases are TGCGCCAGCGGATCTCCTAACAGGGTAACAAAGACCCAGTACTTC.